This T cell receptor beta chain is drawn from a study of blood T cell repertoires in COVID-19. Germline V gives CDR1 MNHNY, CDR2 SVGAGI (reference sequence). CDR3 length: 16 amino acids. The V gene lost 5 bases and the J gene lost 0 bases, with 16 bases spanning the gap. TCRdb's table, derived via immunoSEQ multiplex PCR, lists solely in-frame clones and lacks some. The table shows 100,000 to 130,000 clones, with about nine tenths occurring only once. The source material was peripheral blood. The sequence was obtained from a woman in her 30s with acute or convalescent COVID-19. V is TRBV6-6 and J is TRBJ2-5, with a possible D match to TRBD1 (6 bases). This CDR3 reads CASSNKQGHNQETQYF. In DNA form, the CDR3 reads TGTGCCAGCAGTAACAAACAGGGACATAACCAAGAGACCCAGTACTTC.